These T cell receptor beta chains were read from a single sample in a study of blood T cell repertoires in COVID-19. Libraries were prepared by immunoSEQ multiplex PCR; TCRdb keeps only in-frame clonotypes and omits some of them. Among about 330,000 clones listed, over 70% were seen once. The material sequenced was PBMCs or T cells enriched from blood (not recorded which). These receptors came from a man aged 25 to 45 who had recovered from COVID-19. The conserved cysteine and the conserved F or W are not part of the CDR3 here. The order of the fields is J gene, V gene, CDR3 protein.

TRBJ1-3 TRBV4-1 ASSQGQGAGNTIY
TRBJ2-2 TRBV24-1 ATSDRRSGTGELF
TRBJ2-2 TRBV7-6 ASSLAQGATTGELF
TRBJ2-2 TRBV4-2 ASSQESLAGVTGELF
TRBJ2-1 TRBV4-1 ASSQGPTGLQAEQF
TRBJ2-2 TRBV25-1 ASSFDNTNTGELF
TRBJ2-5 TRBV13 ASSLGGQGEPQY
TRBJ1-2 TRBV28 ASSPPGGGFYGYT
TRBJ2-5 TRBV1 TSSQISSDRGRRETQY
TRBJ1-2 TRBV3-1/TRBV3-2 ASSQGLRSAGGLGFGYT
TRBJ2-3 TRBV7-9 ASSADRGRTDTQY
TRBJ2-1 TRBV6-5 ASSRDTSSYNEQF
TRBJ1-2 TRBV11-3 ASSLRRGDYGYT
TRBJ2-2 TRBV23-1 ASSQLTGTGSEVFGELF
TRBJ2-3 TRBV18 ASSLTVTTSGGTDTQY
TRBJ2-7 TRBV7-9 ASSSPGQGDYEQY
TRBJ2-3 TRBV7-9 ASRRDRLSDTQY
TRBJ1-1 TRBV10-3 SSGGTGIEAF
TRBJ1-2 TRBV19 ASSTPPGASGYT
TRBJ1-1 TRBV19 ASSTRTGSTEAF
TRBJ1-1 TRBV29-1 SVEDRGRDTEAF
TRBJ1-2 TRBV9 ASSVSSQGDGYT
TRBJ1-2 TRBV7-9 ASRPAGQGRVAYGYT
TRBJ2-7 TRBV19 ASSTTTRVNEQY
TRBJ1-2 TRBV27 ASSSAPGGAGYT
TRBJ1-3 TRBV5-1 ASSGSRAGNTIY
TRBJ2-1 TRBV2 ASSEGRGEQF
TRBJ2-2 TRBV2 ASSEAAFTGELF
TRBJ2-7 TRBV27 ASSFQQTGTYEQY
TRBJ1-3 TRBV5-4 ASSLSGGDTIY
TRBJ2-3 TRBV3-1/TRBV3-2 ASRPSGGSTDTQY
TRBJ1-5 TRBV18 ASSPGGLNQPQH
TRBJ2-7 TRBV9 ASSVEVYSYEQY
TRBJ1-2 TRBV9 ASSARWGQGYGYT
TRBJ2-7 TRBV6-5 ASSKTSGGRSEQY
TRBJ2-7 TRBV5-1 ASSLDRVISYEQY
TRBJ2-1 TRBV3-1/TRBV3-2 ASTSGLAENNEQF
TRBJ2-2 TRBV14 ASSQDLRGIDTGELF
TRBJ2-7 TRBV5-6 ASSLGQQNRYEQY
TRBJ1-1 TRBV5-1 ASRRNRDAEAF
TRBJ1-1 TRBV28 ASSPSGGLGTEAF
TRBJ2-1 TRBV2 ASTQDSSAYNEQF
TRBJ2-1 TRBV5-1 ASSLGGPRSYNEQF
TRBJ2-7 TRBV7-8 ASSFAPSPSYEQY
TRBJ1-1 TRBV28 ASSSQGQGDTEAF
TRBJ2-1 TRBV20-1 SASSWGVLALYNEQF
TRBJ2-5 TRBV2 ASSEGTSGGQETQY
TRBJ2-7 TRBV27 ASSSSGGDYDYEQY
TRBJ2-1 TRBV19 ASINYNEQF
TRBJ2-7 TRBV6-5 ASSTRTGVYEQY
TRBJ2-5 TRBV5-8 ASSFGAGEETQY
TRBJ1-5 TRBV19 ASRGQGVGNQPQH
TRBJ1-1 TRBV27 ASSPSQGGTEAF